Detailed here is one T cell receptor beta chain. Its antigen remains unknown. TCRdb fed the reads into MiXCR, producing one record per CDR3 protein. The repertoire holds nearly 450,000 distinct CDR3 sequences, with about 33% as singletons. V lost 6 bases, J lost 8 bases, and 10 bases stayed unmatched. CDR1 MNHEY and CDR2 SVGAGI come from the germline V gene. The CDR3 contains 14 residues. This specimen comes from a study of T cell repertoires in cytomegalovirus infection. In the study overall: From public TCR beta signatures came an indication of both CMV infection and matching HLA type. General study findings and limits: Clonotypes of TCR beta that were HLA-C-restricted and CMV-specific dominated the ex vivo response.

The chain couples TRBV6-5 to TRBJ1-3, with 7 nucleotides matching TRBD1. This TCR came from a human donor in good health (CMV status not recorded). Some clones in this sample may be carry-over from other donors' samples. Sequenced: PBMCs. The CDR3 sequence: CASREQGRRDTIYF. For the CDR3, the DNA is TGTGCCAGCAGGGAACAGGGGAGACGCGACACCATATATTTT.